A selection of T cell receptor beta chains follows, all from one sample in a study of T cells after yellow fever vaccination. TCRdb ran MiXCR on the 5' RACE reads and lists one entry per CDR3 protein. The sample lists 200,000 to 250,000 distinct CDR3 sequences, roughly 7.2% occurring once. This sample comprised CD4+ T cells sorted from PBMCs, obtained 15 days after the yellow fever booster vaccination. The receptors come from a man aged 25-45 years who received the YFV17D yellow fever vaccine. CDR3s include the opening cysteine and the closing phenylalanine or tryptophan. The order of the fields is V gene, J gene, D gene, CDR3 length, clone size, CDR3 protein, CDR3 DNA. A D gene is named only where the DNA matches it firmly. Size values are once, few and many counts, or a class for expanded clones, and some rows have none.

V gene: TRBV3-1; J gene: TRBJ2-7; D gene: .; CDR3 length: 14; clone size: few; CDR3 protein: CASSPGTNSVEQYF; CDR3 DNA: TGTGCCAGCAGCCCCGGAACCAATAGTGTCGAGCAGTACTTC
V gene: TRBV13; J gene: TRBJ2-1; D gene: .; CDR3 length: 13; clone size: many; CDR3 protein: CASSSGLHNEQFF; CDR3 DNA: TGTGCCAGCAGTTCTGGACTCCACAATGAGCAGTTCTTC
V gene: TRBV5-1; J gene: TRBJ1-1; D gene: .; CDR3 length: 14; clone size: many; CDR3 protein: CASSLEGGFTEAFF; CDR3 DNA: TGCGCCAGCAGCTTGGAGGGAGGGTTCACTGAAGCTTTCTTT
V gene: TRBV18; J gene: TRBJ2-2; D gene: TRBD1; CDR3 length: 14; clone size: many; CDR3 protein: CASGDSTNTGELFF; CDR3 DNA: TGTGCCAGCGGGGACAGCACCAACACCGGGGAGCTGTTTTTT
V gene: TRBV5-4; J gene: TRBJ2-7; D gene: TRBD2; CDR3 length: 13; clone size: few; CDR3 protein: CASSPIAGVVQYF; CDR3 DNA: TGTGCCAGCAGCCCCATTGCGGGAGTGGTGCAGTACTTC
V gene: TRBV7-2; J gene: TRBJ2-1; D gene: .; CDR3 length: 17; clone size: many; CDR3 protein: CASSLGGGRSSYNEQFF; CDR3 DNA: TGTGCCAGCAGCTTAGGGGGCGGGCGCAGCTCCTACAATGAGCAGTTCTTC
V gene: TRBV20-1; J gene: TRBJ2-1; D gene: TRBD2; CDR3 length: 13; clone size: many; CDR3 protein: CSATGTSVNEQFF; CDR3 DNA: TGCAGTGCCACCGGGACTAGCGTTAATGAGCAGTTCTTC
V gene: TRBV27; J gene: TRBJ2-2; D gene: TRBD2; CDR3 length: 16; clone size: .; CDR3 protein: CASSLRSSGLAGELFF; CDR3 DNA: TGTGCCAGCAGTTTACGGTCTAGCGGTCTGGCCGGGGAGCTGTTTTTT
V gene: TRBV7-9; J gene: TRBJ2-7; D gene: .; CDR3 length: 13; clone size: few; CDR3 protein: CASSHSVGHEQYF; CDR3 DNA: TGTGCCAGCAGCCACTCCGTGGGGCACGAGCAGTACTTC
V gene: TRBV27; J gene: TRBJ1-1; D gene: .; CDR3 length: 15; clone size: .; CDR3 protein: CASSLGGTMNTEAFF; CDR3 DNA: TGTGCCAGCAGTTTAGGGGGGACGATGAACACTGAAGCTTTCTTT
V gene: TRBV5-1; J gene: TRBJ2-5; D gene: TRBD2; CDR3 length: 16; clone size: many; CDR3 protein: CASSPGGTSGRKTQYF; CDR3 DNA: TGCGCCAGCAGCCCCGGCGGGACTAGCGGGAGAAAGACCCAGTACTTC
V gene: TRBV20-1; J gene: TRBJ2-1; D gene: .; CDR3 length: 15; clone size: many; CDR3 protein: CSARALSGARYEQFF; CDR3 DNA: TGCAGTGCTAGAGCTCTGTCAGGGGCGCGTTATGAGCAGTTCTTC
V gene: TRBV28; J gene: TRBJ2-5; D gene: .; CDR3 length: 13; clone size: few; CDR3 protein: CASIEGGRETQYF; CDR3 DNA: TGTGCCAGCATCGAGGGTGGGCGGGAGACCCAGTACTTC
V gene: TRBV10-2; J gene: TRBJ2-1; D gene: TRBD1; CDR3 length: 17; clone size: many; CDR3 protein: CASSGQTRDRQYNEQFF; CDR3 DNA: TGCGCCAGCAGTGGACAGACCCGGGACAGGCAATACAATGAGCAGTTCTTC